The T cell receptor beta chain described here comes from a study of CD8 T cells in Susac syndrome (dated by TCRdb to about 2019). Context from the whole study: The study used repertoire sequencing to test whether antigen drove CD8+ T cell activation and differentiation in Susac syndrome. The clonality of the CD8+ T cell repertoire was compared across around twelve healthy donors, roughly 14 Susac syndrome patients and roughly 16 multiple sclerosis patients. What the research found in general, with its limitations: The number of individuals in the TCR sequencing and HLA analysis was recognized as being relatively small.

V is trimmed back by 5 bases and J by 0 bases, and the junction contains 9 bases that no gene match accounts for. There are 16 amino acids in the CDR3, from cysteine to phenylalanine inclusive. Here the CDR3 DNA is all that survives: 48 bases in frame from base 1. CDR1 and CDR2 are drawn from the germline V gene: SGHVS, FQNEAQ. RNA was extracted using the RNeasy kit, and about 0.5 to 1 ug of the RNA was reverse transcribed with random hexamers. The immunoSEQ multiplex PCR assay, which covers 54 Vbeta and 13 Jbeta segments, was used to amplify TCR beta CDR3 regions. Bias from PCR amplification was corrected by using a synthetic template baseline for primer optimization and for computational correction. Processing in the source paper ran as follows. Reads were annotated to V, D and J genes per IMGT and analyzed with immunoSEQ Analyzer, keeping only productive sequences. To calculate clonality, Shannon entropy was normalized by log2 of the number of productive unique sequences and then subtracted from one. For each patient and control, public and private clones were evaluated within the 100 most prevalent clones. Clones were defined as Susac-specific if absent from the healthy and MS cohorts, from 1052 published viral clones and from other ImmuneACCESS disease sequences. The public reads were reprocessed in TCRdb via fastp at Q25 and MiXCR, keeping in-frame beta chains. Each record represents a unique CDR3 protein, reported with the most common genes and DNA among its rows. The V and J calls were not made by the authors but by TCRdb's processing. The sample has around 140,000 distinct CDR3 sequences on record, roughly 80% of them singletons. The ten largest clones take up 0.5% to 0.65% of the sample.

Peripheral blood CD8+ and CD4+ T cells from healthy donors, Susac syndrome patients and multiple sclerosis patients were profiled using high-throughput TCR beta sequencing. The multiple sclerosis controls were treatment-naive patients whose relapsing-remitting disease, either stable or active, fulfilled the revised McDonald criteria. Bulk CD8+ and CD4+ T cells were purified by magnetic negative isolation, whereas CD8+ TEMRA cells were enriched by FACS. Blood was drawn into EDTA tubes, processed within 24 hours, and PBMCs were isolated by density gradient centrifugation. PBMCs intended for TCR sequencing were cryopreserved in liquid nitrogen and were subsequently thawed in a 37 degrees C water bath. Purity of sorted or isolated CD4+, CD8+ and CD8+ TEMRA cells was at least 90%. To note about this clonotype: Its antigen is unknown. Within one base of it there is no much larger clone, and no base qualities were kept.

This clonotype was sampled from a human donor with multiple sclerosis. The chain uses TRBV7-8 and TRBJ2-5; the junction holds 7 bases that match TRBD2. The specimen sequenced was CD8+ T cells from PBMCs. The CDR3 protein is CASSPSNLADQETQYF. The nucleotide sequence is TGTGCCAGCAGCCCATCCAATCTAGCGGACCAAGAGACCCAGTACTTC.